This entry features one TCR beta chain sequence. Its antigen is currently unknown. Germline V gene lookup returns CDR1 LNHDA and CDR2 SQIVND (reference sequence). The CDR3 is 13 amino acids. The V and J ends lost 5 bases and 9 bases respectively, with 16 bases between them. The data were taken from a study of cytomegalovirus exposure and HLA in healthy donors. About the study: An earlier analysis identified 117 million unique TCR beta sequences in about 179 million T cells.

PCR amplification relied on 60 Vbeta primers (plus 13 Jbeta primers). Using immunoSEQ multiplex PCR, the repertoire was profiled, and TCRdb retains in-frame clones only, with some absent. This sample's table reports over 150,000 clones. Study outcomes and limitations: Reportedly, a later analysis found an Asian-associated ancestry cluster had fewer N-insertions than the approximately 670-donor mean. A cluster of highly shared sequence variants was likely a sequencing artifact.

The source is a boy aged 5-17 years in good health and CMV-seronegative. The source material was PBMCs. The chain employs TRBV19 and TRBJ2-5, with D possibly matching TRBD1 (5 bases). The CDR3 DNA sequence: TGTGCCAGTAGTCTGACTCCTCAAGGGGCCCAGTACTTC. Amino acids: CASSLTPQGAQYF.